Here is one T cell receptor (beta chain) with its context. TCRdb re-analyzed the 5' RACE reads; it lists each CDR3 protein once, without DNA. The sample table includes about 170,000 distinct CDR3 sequences. This sample was included in a study of T cells expressing NK-cell markers. As for the study in general: TCR beta repertoires came from sorted CD3+CD56+NKG2C+, CD3+CD56+NKG2C- and CD3+CD56-NKG2C+ T cells.

This CDR3 has 15 residues. This clonotype originated in a man aged 18 to 70 in good health. The rearrangement links TRBV12-3 or TRBV12-4 to TRBJ1-1. Source material: blood T cells: a sorted CD56 or NKG2C T cell subset, CD4+ or CD8+ T cells, or bulk PBMC T cells (not recorded which). CDR3 residues: CASSSWTVANTEAFF.